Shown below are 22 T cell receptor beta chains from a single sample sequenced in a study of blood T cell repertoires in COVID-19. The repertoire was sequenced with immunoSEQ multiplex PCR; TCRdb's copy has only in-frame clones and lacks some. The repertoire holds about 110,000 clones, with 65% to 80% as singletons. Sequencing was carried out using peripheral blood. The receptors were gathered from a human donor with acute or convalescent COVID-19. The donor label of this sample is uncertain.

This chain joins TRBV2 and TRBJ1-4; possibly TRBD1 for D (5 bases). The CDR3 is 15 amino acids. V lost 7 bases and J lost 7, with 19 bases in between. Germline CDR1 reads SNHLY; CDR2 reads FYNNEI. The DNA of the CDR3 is TGTGCCAGCACCGAACGGGTTTTCGGGGGTGAAAAACTGTTTTTT. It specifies CASTERVFGGEKLFF.

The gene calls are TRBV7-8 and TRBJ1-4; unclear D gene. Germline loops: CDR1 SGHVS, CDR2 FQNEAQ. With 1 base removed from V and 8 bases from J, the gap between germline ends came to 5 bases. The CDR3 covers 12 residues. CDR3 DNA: TGTGCCAGCAGCTTAGTCCGGGAAAAACTGTTTTTT. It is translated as CASSLVREKLFF.

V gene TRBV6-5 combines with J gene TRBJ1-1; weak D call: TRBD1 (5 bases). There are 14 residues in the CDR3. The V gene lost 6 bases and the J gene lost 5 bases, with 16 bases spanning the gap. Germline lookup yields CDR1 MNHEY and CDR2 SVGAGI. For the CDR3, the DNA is TGTGCCAGCAGGTCTCTGGGGGGTTGGACTGAAGCTTTCTTT. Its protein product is CASRSLGGWTEAFF.

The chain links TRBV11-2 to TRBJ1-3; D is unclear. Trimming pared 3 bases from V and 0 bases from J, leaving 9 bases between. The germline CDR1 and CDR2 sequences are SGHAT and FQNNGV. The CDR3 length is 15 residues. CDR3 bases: TGTGCCAGCAGCTTCCAACGGGACTCTGGAAACACCATATATTTT. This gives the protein CASSFQRDSGNTIYF.

This CDR3 reads CASSRRTGTGDTQYF. CDR3 in DNA: TGTGCCAGCTCACGGCGGACAGGAACCGGGGATACGCAGTATTTT. The rearrangement uses TRBV18 and TRBJ2-3; 7 bases map to TRBD1. Germline V gene data show CDR1 as KGHSH and CDR2 as LQKENI. The J segment lost 6 bases and the V segment lost 4 bases, leaving 10 bases of the junction unmatched. The CDR3 is 15 amino acids.

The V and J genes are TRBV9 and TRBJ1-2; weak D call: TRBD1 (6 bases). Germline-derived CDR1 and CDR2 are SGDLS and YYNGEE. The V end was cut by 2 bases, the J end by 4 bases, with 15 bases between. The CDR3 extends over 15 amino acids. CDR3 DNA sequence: TGTGCCAGCAGCGTTTCTCAGGGGCTGGGCTATGGCTACACCTTC. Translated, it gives CASSVSQGLGYGYTF.

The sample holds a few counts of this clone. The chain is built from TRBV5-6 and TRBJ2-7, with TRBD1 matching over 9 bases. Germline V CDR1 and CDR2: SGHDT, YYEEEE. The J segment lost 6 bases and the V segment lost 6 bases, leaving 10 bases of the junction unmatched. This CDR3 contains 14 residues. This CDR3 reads CASIQDRGVGEQYF. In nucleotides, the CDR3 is TGTGCCAGCATCCAGGACAGGGGTGTGGGCGAGCAGTACTTC.

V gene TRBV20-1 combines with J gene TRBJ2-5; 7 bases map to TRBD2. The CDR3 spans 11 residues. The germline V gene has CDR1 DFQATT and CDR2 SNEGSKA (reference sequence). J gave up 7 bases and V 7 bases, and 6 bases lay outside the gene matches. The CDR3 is CSGTSVGTQYF. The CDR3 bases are TGCAGTGGTACTAGCGTAGGGACCCAGTACTTC.

The CDR3 is CASSAHDRLGYTF. CDR3 coding DNA: TGTGCCAGCAGCGCACACGACAGGCTTGGCTACACCTTC. This chain uses TRBV28 with TRBJ1-2; a possible D gene is TRBD1 (6 bases). The CDR3 consists of 13 residues. Trimming left V 6 bases short and J 7 bases short, with 15 bases between. Germline CDR1 is MDHEN and CDR2 is SYDVKM.

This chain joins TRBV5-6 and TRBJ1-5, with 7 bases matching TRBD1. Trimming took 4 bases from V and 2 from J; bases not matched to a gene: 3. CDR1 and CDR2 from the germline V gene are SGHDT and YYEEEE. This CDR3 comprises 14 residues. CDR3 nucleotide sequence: TGTGCCAGCAGCCAGGGACAGCGCAATCAGCCCCAGCATTTT. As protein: CASSQGQRNQPQHF.

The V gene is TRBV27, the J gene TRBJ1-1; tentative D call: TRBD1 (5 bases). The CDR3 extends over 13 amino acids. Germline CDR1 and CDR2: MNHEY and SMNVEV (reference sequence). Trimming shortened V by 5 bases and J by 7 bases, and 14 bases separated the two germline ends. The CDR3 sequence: CASSLWDGSEAFF. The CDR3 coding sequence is TGTGCCAGCAGTCTCTGGGACGGGAGTGAAGCTTTCTTT.

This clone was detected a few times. The chain's CDR3 is CASSLISGDTQYF. The DNA for the CDR3 is TGTGCCAGCTCCTTAATCTCAGGAGATACGCAGTATTTT. V and J are TRBV18 and TRBJ2-3; D gene uncertain. CDR1 and CDR2 (germline): KGHSH, LQKENI. V gave up 6 bases and J gave up 5 bases, with 12 bases separating them. The CDR3 spans 13 residues.

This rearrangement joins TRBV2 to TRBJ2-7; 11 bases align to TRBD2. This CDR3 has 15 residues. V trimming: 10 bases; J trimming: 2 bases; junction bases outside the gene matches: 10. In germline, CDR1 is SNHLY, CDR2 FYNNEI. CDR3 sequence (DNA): TGTGCCACCCTTAAAGGGACTAGCGGAACCTACGAGCAGTACTTC. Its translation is CATLKGTSGTYEQYF.

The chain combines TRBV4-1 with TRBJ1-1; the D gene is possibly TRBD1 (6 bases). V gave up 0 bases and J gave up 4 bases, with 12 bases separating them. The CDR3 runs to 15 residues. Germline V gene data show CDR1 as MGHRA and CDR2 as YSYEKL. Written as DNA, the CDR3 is TGCGCCAGCAGCCAAGATCTCGCAGGGGTCACTGAAGCTTTCTTT. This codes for CASSQDLAGVTEAFF.

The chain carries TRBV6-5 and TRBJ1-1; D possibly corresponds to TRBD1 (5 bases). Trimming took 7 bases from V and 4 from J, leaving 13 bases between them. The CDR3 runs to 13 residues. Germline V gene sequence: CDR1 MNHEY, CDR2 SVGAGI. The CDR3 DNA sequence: TGTGCCAGCACAGGACCCGGGGGCACTGAAGCTTTCTTT. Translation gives CASTGPGGTEAFF.

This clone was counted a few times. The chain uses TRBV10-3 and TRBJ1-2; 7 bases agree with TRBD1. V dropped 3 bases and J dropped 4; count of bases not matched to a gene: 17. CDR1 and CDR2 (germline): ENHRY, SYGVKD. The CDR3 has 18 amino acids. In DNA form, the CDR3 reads TGTGCCATCAGTGATGCCTCCGGGACAGCCTCCAGCGTCTATGGCTACACCTTC. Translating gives CAISDASGTASSVYGYTF.

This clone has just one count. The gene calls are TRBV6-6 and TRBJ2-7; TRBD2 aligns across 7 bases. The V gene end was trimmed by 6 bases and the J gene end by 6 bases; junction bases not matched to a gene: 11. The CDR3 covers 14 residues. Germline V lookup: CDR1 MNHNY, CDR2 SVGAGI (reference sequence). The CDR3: CASSAGTTLGEQYF. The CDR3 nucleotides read TGTGCCAGCAGCGCCGGGACTACCTTGGGCGAGCAGTACTTC.

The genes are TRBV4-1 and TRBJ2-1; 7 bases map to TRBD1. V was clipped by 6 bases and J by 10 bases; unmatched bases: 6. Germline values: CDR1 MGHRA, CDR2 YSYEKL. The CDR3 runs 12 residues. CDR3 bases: TGCGCCAGCAGGCACCAGGGGGAGGAGCAGTTCTTC. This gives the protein CASRHQGEEQFF.

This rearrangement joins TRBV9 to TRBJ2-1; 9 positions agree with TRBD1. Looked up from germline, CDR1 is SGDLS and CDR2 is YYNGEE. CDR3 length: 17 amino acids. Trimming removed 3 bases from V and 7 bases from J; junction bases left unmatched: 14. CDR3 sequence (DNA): TGTGCCAGCAGCGGGAGGGGGGGACAGGGTGTAGAAAATGAGCAGTTCTTC. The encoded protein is CASSGRGGQGVENEQFF.

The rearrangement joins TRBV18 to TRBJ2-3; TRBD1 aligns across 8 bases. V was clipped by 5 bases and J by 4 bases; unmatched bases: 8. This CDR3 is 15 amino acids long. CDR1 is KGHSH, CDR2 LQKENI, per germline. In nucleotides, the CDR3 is TGTGCCAGCTCATCTACGACAGGGGAGGCAGATACGCAGTATTTT. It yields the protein CASSSTTGEADTQYF.

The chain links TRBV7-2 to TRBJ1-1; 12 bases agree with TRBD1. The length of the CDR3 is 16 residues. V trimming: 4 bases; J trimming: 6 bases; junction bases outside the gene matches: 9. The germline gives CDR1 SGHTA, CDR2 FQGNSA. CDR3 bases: TGTGCCAGCAGCTCCTTCCCGGGACAGGGGGCCGCTGAAGCTTTCTTT. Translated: CASSSFPGQGAAEAFF.

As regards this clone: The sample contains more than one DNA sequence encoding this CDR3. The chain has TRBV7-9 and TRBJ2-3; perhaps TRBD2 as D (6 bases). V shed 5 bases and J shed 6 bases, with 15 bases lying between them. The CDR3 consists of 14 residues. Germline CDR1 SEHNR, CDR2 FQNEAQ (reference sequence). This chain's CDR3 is CASSLSRGSDTQYF. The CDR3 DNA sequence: TGTGCCAGCAGCCTAAGCCGGGGGTCGGATACGCAGTATTTT.